Listed below are T cell receptor beta chains from one sample, sequenced in a study of control samples from healthy donors and cancer patients. The table came from immunoSEQ multiplex PCR; TCRdb's copy has only in-frame clones and leaves some out. The repertoire holds about 99,000 clones, approximately 90% seen once, with 19% in the top ten. Sequenced material: PBMCs. These TCRs come from a man between 60 and 70 years old with lung cancer. Both conserved end residues are part of each CDR3. A D gene is named only where the DNA matches it firmly. Clone sizes are given selectively: once, few, many, or a class where the clone is expanded.

d_call: TRBD2; clone_size: once; v_call: TRBV7-3; j_call: TRBJ2-6; cdr3_aa: CASSLTSGAVSGANVLTF; cdr3_nt: TGTGCCAGCAGCCTGACTAGCGGGGCAGTATCAGGGGCCAACGTCCTGACTTTC
d_call: .; clone_size: few; v_call: TRBV19; j_call: TRBJ1-5; cdr3_aa: CASSIGTVSNQPQHF; cdr3_nt: TGTGCCAGTAGTATAGGGACCGTTAGCAATCAGCCCCAGCATTTT
d_call: .; clone_size: .; v_call: TRBV10-3; j_call: TRBJ1-5; cdr3_aa: CAISEIGGGFNQPQHF; cdr3_nt: TGTGCCATCAGTGAGATCGGTGGGGGGTTCAATCAGCCCCAGCATTTT
d_call: .; clone_size: .; v_call: TRBV3-1/TRBV3-2; j_call: TRBJ2-7; cdr3_aa: CASSQPGGGNEQYF; cdr3_nt: TGTGCCAGCAGCCAGCCGGGAGGGGGCAACGAGCAGTACTTC
d_call: .; clone_size: .; v_call: TRBV5-6; j_call: TRBJ2-2; cdr3_aa: CASSLNSALNTGELFF; cdr3_nt: TGTGCCAGCAGCTTGAATTCAGCCTTGAACACCGGGGAGCTGTTTTTT
d_call: .; clone_size: .; v_call: TRBV7-9; j_call: TRBJ1-2; cdr3_aa: CASSLADSLGYTF; cdr3_nt: TGTGCCAGCAGCTTAGCGGATTCATTAGGCTACACCTTC
d_call: TRBD2; clone_size: .; v_call: TRBV24-1; j_call: TRBJ2-2; cdr3_aa: CATSDLALGGTNTGELFF; cdr3_nt: TGTGCCACCAGTGATTTGGCTCTGGGGGGGACGAACACCGGGGAGCTGTTTTTT
d_call: TRBD2; clone_size: .; v_call: TRBV5-1; j_call: TRBJ2-5; cdr3_aa: CASSLFSGGEETQYF; cdr3_nt: TGCGCCAGCAGCTTGTTTAGCGGGGGGGAAGAGACCCAGTACTTC
d_call: .; clone_size: .; v_call: TRBV12-3/TRBV12-4; j_call: TRBJ2-5; cdr3_aa: CASSLGETQYF; cdr3_nt: TGTGCCAGCAGTTTGGGGGAGACCCAGTACTTC
d_call: .; clone_size: .; v_call: TRBV29-1; j_call: TRBJ1-2; cdr3_aa: CSVYQASNYGYTF; cdr3_nt: TGCAGCGTATACCAAGCTTCTAACTATGGCTACACCTTC
d_call: .; clone_size: .; v_call: TRBV10-1; j_call: TRBJ1-2; cdr3_aa: CASSERAGYGYTF; cdr3_nt: TGCGCCAGCAGTGAACGGGCTGGGTATGGCTACACCTTC
d_call: .; clone_size: .; v_call: TRBV29-1; j_call: TRBJ2-1; cdr3_aa: CSVGGEYNEQFF; cdr3_nt: TGCAGCGTAGGCGGGGAATACAATGAGCAGTTCTTC
d_call: .; clone_size: .; v_call: TRBV5-1; j_call: TRBJ1-2; cdr3_aa: CASSYSGTDYGYTF; cdr3_nt: TGCGCCAGCAGCTACTCCGGGACGGACTATGGCTACACCTTC
d_call: .; clone_size: once; v_call: TRBV29-1; j_call: TRBJ1-4; cdr3_aa: CSVRGWGNEKLFF; cdr3_nt: TGCAGCGTACGAGGTTGGGGTAATGAAAAACTGTTTTTT
d_call: TRBD2; clone_size: .; v_call: TRBV4-1; j_call: TRBJ2-2; cdr3_aa: CASSQDGTSGENTGELFF; cdr3_nt: TGCGCCAGCAGCCAAGATGGGACTAGCGGGGAGAACACCGGGGAGCTGTTTTTT